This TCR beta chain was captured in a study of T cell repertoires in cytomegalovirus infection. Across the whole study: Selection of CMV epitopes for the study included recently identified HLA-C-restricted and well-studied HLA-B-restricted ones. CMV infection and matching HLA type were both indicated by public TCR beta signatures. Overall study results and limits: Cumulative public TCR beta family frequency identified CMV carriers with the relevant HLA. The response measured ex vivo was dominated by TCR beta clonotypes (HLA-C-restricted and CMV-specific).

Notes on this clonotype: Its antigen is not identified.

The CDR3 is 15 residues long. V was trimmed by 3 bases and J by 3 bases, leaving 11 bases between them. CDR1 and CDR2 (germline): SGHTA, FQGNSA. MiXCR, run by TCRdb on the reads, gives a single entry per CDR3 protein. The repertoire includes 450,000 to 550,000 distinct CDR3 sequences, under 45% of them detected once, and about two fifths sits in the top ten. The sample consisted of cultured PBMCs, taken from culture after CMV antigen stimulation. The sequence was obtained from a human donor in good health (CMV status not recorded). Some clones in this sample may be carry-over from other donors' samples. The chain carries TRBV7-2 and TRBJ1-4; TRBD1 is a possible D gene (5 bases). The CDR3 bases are TGTGCCAGCAGCTTGGGATGGGGGGCTAATGAAAAACTGTTTTTT. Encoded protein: CASSLGWGANEKLFF.